This paragraph covers one TCR beta chain sequence. The record originates from a study of T cell responses to AZD1222 COVID-19 vaccine. Data came from immunoSEQ multiplex PCR; TCRdb stores just in-frame clones and leaves some out. The sample holds under 110,000 clones, about 82% seen once. The trim removed 4 bases at V and 3 bases at J, leaving 12 bases unmatched. The CDR3 is 16 residues long. CDR1 is GTSNPN, CDR2 SVGIG, per germline (reference sequence). This clonotype originated in an adult in good health. The material was peripheral blood, obtained on day 0 of AZD1222 vaccination. The gene calls are TRBV30 and TRBJ2-7, with 10 bases aligning to TRBD1. CDR3 sequence reads: CAWMPKPGQGYYEQYF. For the CDR3, the DNA is TGTGCCTGGATGCCAAAGCCGGGACAGGGGTACTACGAGCAGTACTTC.